The 28 T cell receptor beta chains below come from one sample, sequenced in a study of blood T cell repertoires in COVID-19. Sequencing was performed with immunoSEQ multiplex PCR; in TCRdb, only in-frame clones are kept and a portion is missing. The data show 240,000 or so clones, with around 86% seen just once and more than 6.5% held by the top ten. Sequences were obtained from peripheral blood. These receptors were obtained from a woman in her seventies with active or convalescent COVID-19.

This chain joins TRBV18 and TRBJ1-3; D possibly corresponds to TRBD1 (5 bases). Deletions cut 0 bases from V and 3 bases from J, with 12 bases between. Germline V gene lookup returns CDR1 KGHSH and CDR2 LQKENI. CDR3 length: 16 residues. The CDR3 DNA reads as TGTGCCAGCTCACCACCCGTCAGGGAAAGTGGAAACACCATATATTTT. Its protein product is CASSPPVRESGNTIYF.

This clone occurred once. CDR3: CASSLDRNQPQHF. DNA of the CDR3: TGTGCCAGCAGCTTGGACAGAAATCAGCCCCAGCATTTT. This sequence joins TRBV7-9 and TRBJ1-5, with D maybe TRBD1 (6 bases). CDR3 size: 13 residues. V was pared by 3 bases and J by 4 bases, with 7 bases between. Germline V gives CDR1 SEHNR, CDR2 FQNEAQ (reference sequence).

The chain links TRBV9 to TRBJ2-1; D might be TRBD1 (5 bases). Germline CDR1 and CDR2: SGDLS and YYNGEE. Trimming left V 0 bases short and J 3 bases short, with 10 bases between. The CDR3 is made up of 15 amino acids. The CDR3 reads CASSVATEYYNEQFF. CDR3 nucleotide sequence: TGTGCCAGCAGCGTAGCGACAGAATACTACAATGAGCAGTTCTTC.

CDR3 DNA sequence: TGCGCCAGCAGCCAAAGACACCGTAACACCGGGGAGCTGTTTTTT. Its translation: CASSQRHRNTGELFF. The J gene is TRBJ2-2, the V gene TRBV4-3; D unclear. The V end was cut by 2 bases, the J end by 2 bases, with 9 bases between. Germline CDR1 reads LGHNA; CDR2 reads YSLEER. The CDR3 covers 15 residues.

This chain connects TRBV5-1 to TRBJ2-5; D is perhaps TRBD2 (5 bases). Germline lookup yields CDR1 SGHRS and CDR2 YFSETQ. The ends were cut back, 5 bases at V and 5 bases at J, with 13 bases in the middle. This CDR3 is 13 amino acids long. The CDR3 DNA sequence: TGCGCCAGCAGGTGGGAGAGAGGGGAGACCCAGTACTTC. It translates to CASRWERGETQYF.

This clone was seen once. The V gene is TRBV6-5, the J gene TRBJ1-5; no reliable D call. Germline CDR1 MNHEY, CDR2 SVGAGI. The length of the CDR3 is 14 residues. Trimming removed 0 bases at V and 5 bases at J, with 8 bases between. The CDR3: CASSYSRLDQPQHF. The CDR3 nucleotides are TGTGCCAGCAGTTACTCCCGGTTAGATCAGCCCCAGCATTTT.

The rearrangement joins TRBV5-1 to TRBJ2-2, with a possible D match to TRBD1 (7 bases). V lost 3 bases and J 5 bases, leaving 20 bases between the germline ends. The length of the CDR3 is 17 residues. CDR1 and CDR2 from the germline V gene are SGHRS and YFSETQ. The DNA of the CDR3 is TGCGCCAGCAGCTCACCCAGGACAGGCGGAGGGACCGGGGAGCTGTTTTTT. Encoded protein: CASSSPRTGGGTGELFF. The variable domain in full, completed from reference TRBV5-1 and TRBJ2-2, reads KAGVTQTPRYLIKTRGQQVTLSCSPISGHRSVSWYQQTPGQGLQFLFEYFSETQRNKGNFPGRFSGRQFSNSRSEMNVSTLELGDSALYLCASSSPRTGGGTGELFFGEGSRLTVL.

The chain joins TRBV4-1 to TRBJ2-5; D is perhaps TRBD2 (6 bases). V was shortened by 5 bases and J by 5 bases, with 21 bases between the two germline ends. The length of the CDR3 is 16 residues. The germline V gene encodes CDR1 MGHRA and CDR2 YSYEKL. The CDR3 here is CASSAGDRGTFETQYF. CDR3 in DNA: TGCGCCAGCAGCGCAGGAGACCGGGGGACTTTTGAGACCCAGTACTTC.

V and J are TRBV5-5 and TRBJ1-2; D is ambiguous. Germline V lookup: CDR1 SGHKS, CDR2 YYEKEE (reference sequence). CDR3 length: 13 amino acids. With 2 bases removed from V and 4 bases from J, the gap between germline ends came to 9 bases. Here the CDR3 reads CASSLTLSYGYTF. The CDR3 coding sequence is TGTGCCAGCAGCTTAACCCTATCCTATGGCTACACCTTC.

J is TRBJ2-7 and V is TRBV11-2, with TRBD1 matching over 7 bases. V shed 1 base and J 6 bases; nucleotides not matched to a gene: 3. The germline CDR1 and CDR2 sequences are SGHAT and FQNNGV. The CDR3 runs to 13 residues. The CDR3 spells CASSLGGGREQYF. Here the CDR3 DNA reads TGTGCCAGCAGCTTAGGAGGGGGCCGCGAGCAGTACTTC.

The rearrangement joins TRBV12-5 to TRBJ2-1, with 8 bases identical to TRBD2. V lost 0 bases to trimming and J lost 12 bases; unmatched junction nucleotides: 4. The germline V gene has CDR1 LGHNT and CDR2 FRNRAP. This CDR3 spans 13 amino acids. The CDR3 protein is CASGLVPGTRQFF. The CDR3 DNA sequence: TGTGCTAGTGGTTTGGTACCCGGGACTAGGCAGTTCTTC.

This clone has a single count. This chain connects TRBV6-2 or TRBV6-3 to TRBJ1-2; D is undetermined. This CDR3 is 15 amino acids long. CDR1 and CDR2 (germline): MNHEY, SVGEGT. Trimming took off 3 bases at V and 8 bases at J, with 19 bases between the two ends. The CDR3 DNA reads as TGTGCCAGCAGTTATGGCGGGCCGGCCCCTATAGGCTACACCTTC. Translating gives CASSYGGPAPIGYTF.

The chain is built from TRBV19 and TRBJ2-7, with 8 bases that match TRBD1. Germline lookup yields CDR1 LNHDA and CDR2 SQIVND (reference sequence). With V trimmed by 5 bases and J by 6 bases, 3 bases remained unmatched. The length of the CDR3 is 12 residues. CDR3 sequence (DNA): TGTGCCAGTAGTCCCGGGACAGGCGAGCAGTACTTC. Amino acid sequence: CASSPGTGEQYF.

The chain recombines TRBV3-1 (or the pseudogene TRBV3-2) with TRBJ1-6, with D tentatively TRBD1 (5 bases). The V gene's germline CDR1 is LGHDT and CDR2 YNNKEL (reference sequence). Trimming took 6 bases from V and 3 from J, leaving 15 bases between them. The CDR3 runs to 16 residues. Written as DNA, the CDR3 is TGTGCCAGCAGACTCAGGGATAAGGTCTATAATTCACCCCTCCACTTT. Translated, it gives CASRLRDKVYNSPLHF.

The CDR3 spells CASSPVRLAGGTDTQYF. Written as DNA, the CDR3 is TGTGCCAGCAGCCCCGTTAGACTAGCGGGAGGTACAGATACGCAGTATTTT. The genes are TRBV9 and TRBJ2-3, with 13 bases lining up with TRBD2. Unmatched junction bases numbered 8, after V lost 4 bases and J lost 3 bases. There are 17 residues in the CDR3. The germline V gene encodes CDR1 SGDLS and CDR2 YYNGEE.

V is TRBV6-2 or TRBV6-3 and J is TRBJ2-4; D unclear. The length of the CDR3 is 18 residues. Germline V gene data show CDR1 as MNHEY and CDR2 as SVGEGT. Trimming took 0 bases from V and 0 from J, leaving 15 bases between them. CDR3 in amino acids: CASSYSLYGLLAKNIQYF. The CDR3 DNA reads as TGTGCCAGCAGTTACTCATTATACGGTCTTCTAGCCAAAAACATTCAGTACTTC.

The V gene is TRBV7-9, the J gene TRBJ1-2; TRBD1 matches 7 bases. The germline gives CDR1 SEHNR, CDR2 FQNEAQ (reference sequence). Trimming removed 7 bases from V and 4 bases from J; junction bases left unmatched: 6. The CDR3 extends over 13 amino acids. The DNA of the CDR3 is TGTGCCAGCAACTTTGCAGGGGGCTATGGCTACACCTTC. Its protein is CASNFAGGYGYTF. Full variable domain (outside the CDR3, taken from reference TRBV7-9 and TRBJ1-2): DTGVSQNPRHKITKRGQNVTFRCDPISEHNRLYWYRQTLGQGPEFLTYFQNEAQLEKSRLLSDRFSAERPKGSFSTLEIQRTEQGDSAMYLCASNFAGGYGYTFGSGTRLTVV.

This chain joins TRBV5-1 and TRBJ2-5, with a weak D call TRBD1 (5 bases). The CDR3 consists of 12 residues. Germline-derived CDR1 and CDR2 are SGHRS and YFSETQ. V shed 5 bases and J shed 3 bases, with 8 bases lying between them. The CDR3 reads CASRTGKETQYF. The CDR3 nucleotides read TGCGCCAGCAGAACAGGAAAAGAGACCCAGTACTTC.

This clone has a single count. CDR3 in DNA: TGTGCCAGCAGCCCTGGGACTGCCTTCCGCACAGATACGCAGTATTTT. The encoded protein is CASSPGTAFRTDTQYF. The chain combines TRBV5-6 with TRBJ2-3; TRBD2 might be the D (6 bases). The CDR3 extends over 16 amino acids. CDR1 is SGHDT, CDR2 YYEEEE, per germline. Trimming pared 4 bases from V and 1 base from J, leaving 16 bases between.

The chain recombines TRBV7-2 with TRBJ1-1; maybe TRBD1 (6 bases). Germline values: CDR1 SGHTA, CDR2 FQGNSA. Trimming took off 3 bases at V and 0 bases at J, with 11 bases between the two ends. The CDR3 totals 15 residues. Written as DNA, the CDR3 is TGTGCCAGCAGCTTGGACAGTACCATGAACACTGAAGCTTTCTTT. Translating gives CASSLDSTMNTEAFF.

The chain uses TRBV11-2 and TRBJ1-1; tentatively, D is TRBD1 (5 bases). Germline V gene lookup returns CDR1 SGHAT and CDR2 FQNNGV. V was cut by 6 bases and J by 0 bases, with 14 bases left in between. The CDR3 has 15 amino acids. The CDR3 loop reads CASSPPGVMNTEAFF. In nucleotides, the CDR3 is TGTGCCAGCAGTCCTCCGGGGGTCATGAACACTGAAGCTTTCTTT.

V is TRBV5-8 and J is TRBJ1-5; D is unclear. This CDR3 has 15 amino acids. Germline V CDR1 and CDR2: SGHTS, YDEGEE. With 5 bases removed from V and 6 bases from J, the gap between germline ends came to 18 bases. DNA for the CDR3: TGTGCCAGCAGGGTGAGGCAAGGCGGGATTCAGCCCCAGCATTTT. As protein: CASRVRQGGIQPQHF.

The chain combines TRBV18 with TRBJ2-7, with D unresolved. Germline CDR1 reads KGHSH; CDR2 reads LQKENI. V dropped 1 base and J dropped 2 bases, with 6 bases sitting between them. The CDR3 covers 13 residues. This CDR3 reads CASSPLSPYEQYF. CDR3 nucleotide sequence: TGTGCCAGCTCACCACTCTCCCCCTACGAGCAGTACTTC.

This chain joins TRBV7-2 and TRBJ2-1; tentative D call: TRBD2 (6 bases). The germline V gene encodes CDR1 SGHTA and CDR2 FQGNSA. The CDR3 covers 17 residues. V lost 4 bases to trimming and J lost 0 bases, with 16 bases between them. The DNA of the CDR3 is TGTGCCAGCAGCTCCGGTGGGGGGACGGGCTCCTACAATGAGCAGTTCTTC. Translating gives CASSSGGGTGSYNEQFF. The full variable domain, rest sourced from reference TRBV7-2 and TRBJ2-1, is GAGVSQSPSNKVTEKGKDVELRCDPISGHTALYWYRQSLGQGLEFLIYFQGNSAPDKSGLPSDRFSAERTGGSVSTLTIQRTQQEDSAVYLCASSSGGGTGSYNEQFFGPGTRLTVL.

This sequence joins TRBV11-2 and TRBJ1-1; 10 bases line up with TRBD1. This CDR3 has 16 residues. The ends lost 5 bases at V and 6 bases at J; junction bases unmatched: 12. Germline lookup yields CDR1 SGHAT and CDR2 FQNNGV. The CDR3 nucleotides are TGTGCCAGCAGCCTAGCGGGACAGGGGCTTTCAGCTGAAGCTTTCTTT. Amino acid sequence: CASSLAGQGLSAEAFF.

The V call is TRBV9, the J call TRBJ1-3; D might be TRBD1 (5 bases). The germline V gene has CDR1 SGDLS and CDR2 YYNGEE. The CDR3 totals 14 residues. The V end was cut by 0 bases, the J end by 4 bases, with 8 bases between. CDR3 sequence: CASSVAQVGNTIYF. The CDR3 DNA is TGTGCCAGCAGCGTAGCACAGGTCGGAAACACCATATATTTT.

This chain joins TRBV19 and TRBJ1-2, with 7 bases that match TRBD1. CDR3 length: 13 residues. Germline CDR1 is LNHDA and CDR2 is SQIVND (reference sequence). The ends lost 5 bases at V and 6 bases at J; junction bases unmatched: 6. CDR3 DNA: TGTGCCAGTAGTCCAAGGGACAGTAATGGCTACACCTTC. Translation gives CASSPRDSNGYTF. The variable domain in full, completed from reference TRBV19 and TRBJ1-2, reads DGGITQSPKYLFRKEGQNVTLSCEQNLNHDAMYWYRQDPGQGLRLIYYSQIVNDFQKGDIAEGYSVSREKKESFPLTVTSAQKNPTAFYLCASSPRDSNGYTFGSGTRLTVV.

V gene TRBV10-2 combines with J gene TRBJ1-6; D gene unclear. CDR1 is WSHSY, CDR2 SAAADI, per germline. This CDR3 comprises 15 residues. Trimming took off 3 bases at V and 7 bases at J, with 13 bases between the two ends. The CDR3 coding sequence is TGCGCCAGCAGTGATGAGAGGGTGGGCAATTCACCCCTCCACTTT. Residues: CASSDERVGNSPLHF.